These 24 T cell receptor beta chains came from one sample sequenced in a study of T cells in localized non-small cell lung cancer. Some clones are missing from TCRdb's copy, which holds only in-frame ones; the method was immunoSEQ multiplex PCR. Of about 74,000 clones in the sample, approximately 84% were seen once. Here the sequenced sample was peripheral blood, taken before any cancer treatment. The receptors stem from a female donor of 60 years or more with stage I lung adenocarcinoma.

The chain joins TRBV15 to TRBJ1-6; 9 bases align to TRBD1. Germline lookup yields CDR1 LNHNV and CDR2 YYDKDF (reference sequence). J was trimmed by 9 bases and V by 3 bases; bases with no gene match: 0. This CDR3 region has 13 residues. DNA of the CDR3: TGTGCCACCAGCAGGGACAGGGGTTCACCCCTCCACTTT. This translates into CATSRDRGSPLHF.

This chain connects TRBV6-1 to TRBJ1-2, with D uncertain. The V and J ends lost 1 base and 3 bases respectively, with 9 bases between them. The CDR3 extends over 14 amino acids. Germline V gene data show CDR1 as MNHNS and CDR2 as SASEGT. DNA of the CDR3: TGTGCCAGCAGTGAAGGGGATATATACTATGGCTACACCTTC. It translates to CASSEGDIYYGYTF.

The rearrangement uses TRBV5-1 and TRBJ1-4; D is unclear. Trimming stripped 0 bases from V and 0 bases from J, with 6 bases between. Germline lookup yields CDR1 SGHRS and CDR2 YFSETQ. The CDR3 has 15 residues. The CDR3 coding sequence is TGCGCCAGCAGCTTGGCGTCGTCAACTAATGAAAAACTGTTTTTT. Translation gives CASSLASSTNEKLFF.

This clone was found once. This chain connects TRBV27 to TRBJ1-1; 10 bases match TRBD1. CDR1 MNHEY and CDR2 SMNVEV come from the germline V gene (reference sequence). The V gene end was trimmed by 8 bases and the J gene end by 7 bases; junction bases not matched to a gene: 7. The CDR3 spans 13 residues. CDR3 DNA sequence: TGTGCCAGCGCGTCCTGGGACAGGGGTGAAGCTTTCTTT. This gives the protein CASASWDRGEAFF.

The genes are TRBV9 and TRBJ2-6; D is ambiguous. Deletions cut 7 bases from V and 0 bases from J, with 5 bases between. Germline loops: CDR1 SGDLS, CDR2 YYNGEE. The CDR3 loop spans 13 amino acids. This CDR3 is CASGNSGANVLTF. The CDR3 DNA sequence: TGTGCCAGCGGGAACTCTGGGGCCAACGTCCTGACTTTC. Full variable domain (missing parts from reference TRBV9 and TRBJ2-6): DSGVTQTPKHLITATGQRVTLRCSPRSGDLSVYWYQQSLDQGLQFLIQYYNGEERAKGNILERFSAQQFPDLHSELNLSSLELGDSALYFCASGNSGANVLTFGAGSRLTVL.

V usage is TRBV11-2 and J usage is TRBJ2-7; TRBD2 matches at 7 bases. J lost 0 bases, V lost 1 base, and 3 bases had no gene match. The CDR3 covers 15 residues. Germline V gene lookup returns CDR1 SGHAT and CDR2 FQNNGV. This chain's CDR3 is CASSLGAGFSYEQYF. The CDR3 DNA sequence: TGTGCCAGCAGCTTAGGAGCGGGGTTCTCCTACGAGCAGTACTTC.

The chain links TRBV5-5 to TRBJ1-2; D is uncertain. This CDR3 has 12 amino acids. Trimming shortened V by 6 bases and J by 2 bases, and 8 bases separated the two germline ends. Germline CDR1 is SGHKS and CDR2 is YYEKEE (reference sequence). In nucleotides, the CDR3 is TGTGCCAGCAATCTAGCAAACTATGGCTACACCTTC. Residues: CASNLANYGYTF.

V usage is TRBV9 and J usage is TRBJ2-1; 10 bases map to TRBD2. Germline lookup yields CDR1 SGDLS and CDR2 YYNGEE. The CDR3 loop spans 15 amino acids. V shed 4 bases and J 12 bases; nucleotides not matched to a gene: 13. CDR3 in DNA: TGTGCCAGCAGCCCAGGTGTGTCTAGCGGGAGATCGCAGTTCTTC. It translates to CASSPGVSSGRSQFF.

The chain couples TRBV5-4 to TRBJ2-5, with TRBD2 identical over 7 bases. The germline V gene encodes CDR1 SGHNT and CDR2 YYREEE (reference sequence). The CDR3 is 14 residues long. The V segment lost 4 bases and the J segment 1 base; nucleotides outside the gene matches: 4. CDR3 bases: TGTGCCAGCAGCGATGCTAGCGGCCAAGAGACCCAGTACTTC. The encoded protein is CASSDASGQETQYF.

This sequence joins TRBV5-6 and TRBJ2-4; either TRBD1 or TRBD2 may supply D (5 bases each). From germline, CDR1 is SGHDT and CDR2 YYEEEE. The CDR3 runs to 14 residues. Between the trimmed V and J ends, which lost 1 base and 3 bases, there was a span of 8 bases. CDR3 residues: CASSLWGSKNIQYF. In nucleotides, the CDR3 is TGTGCCAGCAGCTTGTGGGGGAGCAAAAACATTCAGTACTTC.

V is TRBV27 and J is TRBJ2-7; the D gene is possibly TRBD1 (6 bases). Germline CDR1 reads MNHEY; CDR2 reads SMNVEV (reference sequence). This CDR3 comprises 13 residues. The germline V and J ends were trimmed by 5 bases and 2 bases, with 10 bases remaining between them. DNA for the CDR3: TGTGCCAGCAGTATAGACAGGACCTACGAGCAGTACTTC. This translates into CASSIDRTYEQYF.

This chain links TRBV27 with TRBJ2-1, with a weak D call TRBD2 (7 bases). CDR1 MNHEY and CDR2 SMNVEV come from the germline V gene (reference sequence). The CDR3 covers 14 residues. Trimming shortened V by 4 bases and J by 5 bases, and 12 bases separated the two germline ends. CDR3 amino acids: CASSSLGGHNEQFF. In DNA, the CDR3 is TGTGCCAGCAGTTCCCTCGGGGGGCACAATGAGCAGTTCTTC.

CDR3 in DNA: TGTGCCAGCAGCAGGTCAGGGGTCTACCAAGAGACCCAGTACTTC. Encoded protein: CASSRSGVYQETQYF. The chain uses TRBV5-8 and TRBJ2-5, with a possible D match to TRBD1 (6 bases). This CDR3 has 15 residues. CDR1 is SGHTS, CDR2 YDEGEE, per germline. V lost 4 bases and J lost 0, with 13 bases in between.

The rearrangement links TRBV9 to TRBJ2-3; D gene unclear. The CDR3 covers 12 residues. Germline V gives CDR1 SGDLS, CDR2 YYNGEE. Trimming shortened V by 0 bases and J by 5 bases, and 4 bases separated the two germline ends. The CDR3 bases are TGTGCCAGCAGCGTAGATCTAGATACGCAGTATTTT. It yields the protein CASSVDLDTQYF.

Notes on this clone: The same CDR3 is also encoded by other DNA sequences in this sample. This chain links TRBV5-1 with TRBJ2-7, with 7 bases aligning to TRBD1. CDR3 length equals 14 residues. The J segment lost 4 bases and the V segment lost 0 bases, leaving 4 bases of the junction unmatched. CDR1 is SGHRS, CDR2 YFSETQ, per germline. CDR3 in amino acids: CASSLAGTAYEQYF. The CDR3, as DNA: TGCGCCAGCAGCTTGGCGGGGACAGCATACGAGCAGTACTTC.

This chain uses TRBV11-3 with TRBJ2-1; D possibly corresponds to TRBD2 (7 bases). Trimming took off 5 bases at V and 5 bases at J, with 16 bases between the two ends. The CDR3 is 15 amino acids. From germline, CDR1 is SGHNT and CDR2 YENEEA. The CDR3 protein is CASSLWGGGDNEQFF. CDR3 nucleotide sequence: TGTGCCAGCAGCCTTTGGGGAGGGGGAGACAATGAGCAGTTCTTC.

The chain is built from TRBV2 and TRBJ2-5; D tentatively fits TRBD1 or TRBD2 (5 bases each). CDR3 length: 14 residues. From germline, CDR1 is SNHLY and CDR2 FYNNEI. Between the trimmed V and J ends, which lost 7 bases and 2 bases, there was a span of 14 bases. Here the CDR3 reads CASTTGTAQETQYF. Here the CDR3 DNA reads TGTGCCAGCACCACCGGGACGGCTCAAGAGACCCAGTACTTC.

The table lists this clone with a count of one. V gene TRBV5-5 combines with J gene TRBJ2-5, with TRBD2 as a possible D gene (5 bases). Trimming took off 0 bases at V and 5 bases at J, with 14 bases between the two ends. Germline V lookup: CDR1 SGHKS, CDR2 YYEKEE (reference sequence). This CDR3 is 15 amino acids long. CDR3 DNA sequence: TGTGCCAGCAGCTTGGGGGCTGGGGAGAGGGAGACCCAGTACTTC. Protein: CASSLGAGERETQYF.

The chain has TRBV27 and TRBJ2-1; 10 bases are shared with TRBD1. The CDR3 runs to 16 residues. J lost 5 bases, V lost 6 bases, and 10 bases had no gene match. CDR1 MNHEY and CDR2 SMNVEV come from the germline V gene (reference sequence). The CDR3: CASRRQGAWGNNEQFF. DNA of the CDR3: TGTGCCAGCAGGCGACAGGGGGCATGGGGGAACAATGAGCAGTTCTTC.

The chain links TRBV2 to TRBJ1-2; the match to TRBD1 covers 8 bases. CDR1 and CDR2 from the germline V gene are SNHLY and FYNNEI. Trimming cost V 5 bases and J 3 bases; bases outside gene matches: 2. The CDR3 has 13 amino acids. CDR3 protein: CASSQDRDYGYTF. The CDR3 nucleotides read TGTGCCAGCAGTCAGGACAGGGACTATGGCTACACCTTC.

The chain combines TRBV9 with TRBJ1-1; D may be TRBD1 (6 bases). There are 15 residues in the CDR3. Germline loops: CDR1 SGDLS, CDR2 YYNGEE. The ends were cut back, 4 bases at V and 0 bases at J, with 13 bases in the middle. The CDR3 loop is CASSIGQIMNTEAFF. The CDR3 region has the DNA TGTGCCAGCAGCATCGGACAGATAATGAACACTGAAGCTTTCTTT.

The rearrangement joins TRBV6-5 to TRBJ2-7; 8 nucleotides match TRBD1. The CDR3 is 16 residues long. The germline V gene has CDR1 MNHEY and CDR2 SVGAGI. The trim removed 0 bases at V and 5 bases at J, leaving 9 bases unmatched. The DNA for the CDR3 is TGTGCCAGCAGTTACTCGAGTGGCAGGGGGCTGGACGAGCAGTACTTC. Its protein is CASSYSSGRGLDEQYF.

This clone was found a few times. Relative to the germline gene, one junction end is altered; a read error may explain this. This CDR3 reads CASSLDGGPNTGELFF. DNA for the CDR3: TGTGCCAGTAGTTTAGACGGAGGACCGAACACCGGGGAGCTGTTTTTT. The chain joins TRBV19 to TRBJ2-2, with D perhaps matching TRBD2 (5 bases). Germline values: CDR1 LNHDA, CDR2 SQIVND (reference sequence). This CDR3 spans 16 amino acids.

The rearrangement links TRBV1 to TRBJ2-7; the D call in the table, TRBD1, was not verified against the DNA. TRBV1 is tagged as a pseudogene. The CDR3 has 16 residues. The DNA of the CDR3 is TGCACCAGCAGCCATGCCCGGGACACTTACTCCTACGAGCAGTACTTC. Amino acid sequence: CTSSHARDTYSYEQYF.